Each of the 5 T cell receptor beta chains below was sequenced from the same sample in a study of blood T cell repertoires in COVID-19. This table comes from immunoSEQ multiplex PCR, and its TCRdb copy is limited to in-frame clones, with some not included. The sample has over 85,000 clones, around 86% seen once. Sequenced input: peripheral blood. These receptor sequences come from a human donor in a cohort sampled during active COVID-19.

The genes are TRBV28 and TRBJ1-5, with 8 bases identical to TRBD1. Germline assignment: CDR1 MDHEN and CDR2 SYDVKM. The V and J ends lost 5 bases and 8 bases, in that order; junction bases with no gene match: 8. CDR3 length: 14 amino acids. CDR3 bases: TGTGCCAGCAGTCTGGACAGGGAGATAGAGCCCCAGCATTTT. Translated: CASSLDREIEPQHF.

The V call is TRBV18, the J call TRBJ2-3, with 15 positions matching TRBD2. Germline loops: CDR1 KGHSH, CDR2 LQKENI. Unmatched junction bases numbered 11, after V lost 2 bases and J lost 5 bases. CDR3 size: 19 residues. Here the CDR3 reads CASSPEHRTSGRVQDTQYF. The CDR3 bases are TGTGCCAGCTCACCAGAGCACCGGACTAGCGGGAGGGTACAAGATACGCAGTATTTT.

This chain uses TRBV27 with TRBJ2-7, with TRBD2 matching over 12 bases. CDR3 length: 15 amino acids. Germline lookup yields CDR1 MNHEY and CDR2 SMNVEV (reference sequence). The V segment lost 5 bases and the J segment 0 bases; nucleotides outside the gene matches: 2. Written as DNA, the CDR3 is TGTGCCAGCAGTATGACTAGCGGGAGCTCCTACGAGCAGTACTTC. Translation gives CASSMTSGSSYEQYF.

The chain joins TRBV19 to TRBJ1-3; the D gene is possibly TRBD1 (5 bases). This CDR3 region has 14 residues. The germline gives CDR1 LNHDA, CDR2 SQIVND (reference sequence). V was pared by 2 bases and J by 4 bases, with 9 bases between. CDR3 DNA: TGTGCCAGTAGTATACCAGGGCACGGAAACACCATATATTTT. This encodes CASSIPGHGNTIYF.

This chain joins TRBV9 and TRBJ1-1; 11 positions match TRBD1. Germline CDR1 is SGDLS and CDR2 is YYNGEE. CDR3 length equals 15 residues. Germline trimming cut 0 bases from V and 4 bases from J; bases unmatched to any gene: 2. The CDR3 bases are TGTGCCAGCAGCGTAGGAGGGACAGGGGGCACTGAAGCTTTCTTT. As protein: CASSVGGTGGTEAFF.